This passage covers 13 T cell receptor beta chains from one sample sequenced in a study of OX40 agonist ivuxolimab in advanced cancers. Generated by immunoSEQ multiplex PCR, the TCRdb table keeps only in-frame clones and is missing some. This sample has over 75,000 clones, with about 90% found just once. The specimen was CD4+ or CD8+ T cells sorted from blood, collected in a trial of the OX40 agonist ivuxolimab. The receptors here all came from an adult with an advanced solid tumor such as melanoma, head and neck, liver or kidney cancer.

This rearrangement joins TRBV23-1 to TRBJ2-4; 8 nucleotides agree with TRBD2. TRBV23-1 is assigned to the ORF class and has an uncertain function. Unmatched junction bases numbered 12, after V lost 8 bases and J lost 3 bases. This CDR3 is 16 amino acids long. In DNA form, the CDR3 reads TGCGCCAGCTTTAAGGCCGGGAGGGACCTCAAAAACATTCAGTACTTC. It specifies CASFKAGRDLKNIQYF.

The V call is TRBV18, the J call TRBJ1-1; no clear D gene. Germline V lookup: CDR1 KGHSH, CDR2 LQKENI. The ends were cut back, 3 bases at V and 5 bases at J, with 19 bases in the middle. The CDR3 totals 16 residues. The CDR3, as DNA: TGTGCCAGCTCACCTACGAGTGGTGGGGTGGTTACTGAAGCTTTCTTT. This encodes CASSPTSGGVVTEAFF.

This chain joins TRBV19 and TRBJ2-7; 8 bases agree with TRBD1. The CDR3 spans 15 residues. CDR1 LNHDA and CDR2 SQIVND come from the germline V gene (reference sequence). After removal of 3 bases from V and 4 bases from J, the junction contained 8 bases not matched to a gene. CDR3 protein: CASSILLGQEYEQYF. The CDR3 bases are TGTGCCAGTAGTATTTTATTGGGACAGGAGTACGAGCAGTACTTC.

Note on this clone: Mismatch with germline at one junction end may stem from a read error. The chain has TRBV5-3 and TRBJ2-4; 7 bases are a match to TRBD2. TRBV5-3 is an ORF, with its function uncertain. The CDR3 has 12 amino acids. This CDR3 is CARSTEGGRGVF. CDR3 sequence (DNA): TGTGCCAGAAGCACGGAGGGAGGGAGGGGTGTCTTC.

The chain employs TRBV6-5 and TRBJ2-2; the D is unclear. The CDR3 is made up of 15 amino acids. Germline V CDR1 and CDR2: MNHEY, SVGAGI. Trimming left V 4 bases short and J 3 bases short, with 12 bases between. CDR3 amino acids: CASSSPRLHTGELFF. In nucleotides, the CDR3 is TGTGCCAGCAGTTCGCCGAGGCTGCACACCGGGGAGCTGTTTTTT.

CDR3 loop: CAISESWTSGDHNEQFF. DNA for the CDR3: TGTGCCATCAGTGAGTCCTGGACTAGCGGGGACCACAATGAGCAGTTCTTC. The chain couples TRBV10-3 to TRBJ2-1, with TRBD2 matching over 12 bases. The CDR3 has 17 amino acids. J was trimmed by 5 bases and V by 0 bases; bases with no gene match: 5. Per germline, CDR1 ENHRY and CDR2 SYGVKD.

The chain combines TRBV7-9 with TRBJ2-7, with D perhaps TRBD1 (6 bases). The germline V gene encodes CDR1 SEHNR and CDR2 FQNEAQ (reference sequence). There are 15 residues in the CDR3. The ends were cut back, 1 base at V and 9 bases at J, with 19 bases in the middle. The CDR3: CASSLEHRDPRGQYF. The CDR3 bases are TGTGCCAGCAGCTTAGAACACAGGGATCCTCGAGGGCAGTACTTC.

The chain has TRBV28 and TRBJ2-7, with D possibly matching TRBD1 (5 bases). The CDR3 has 15 residues. V lost 5 bases to trimming and J lost 0 bases, with 14 bases between them. The germline V gene encodes CDR1 MDHEN and CDR2 SYDVKM. The CDR3 is CASSPSGLGSYEQYF. CDR3 sequence (DNA): TGTGCCAGCAGTCCCTCAGGGTTGGGCTCCTACGAGCAGTACTTC.

V and J are TRBV6-1 and TRBJ2-3; 8 bases match TRBD2. V shed 3 bases and J 0 bases; nucleotides not matched to a gene: 5. This CDR3 is built from 16 residues. Germline CDR1 reads MNHNS; CDR2 reads SASEGT. In DNA, the CDR3 is TGTGCCAGCAGTGACCGAAGCGGGAGCAGCACAGATACGCAGTATTTT. Protein: CASSDRSGSSTDTQYF.

This clone was seen a few times. This chain links TRBV29-1 with TRBJ1-1; D ambiguous. With 7 bases removed from V and 2 bases from J, the gap between germline ends came to 8 bases. This CDR3 comprises 11 residues. Per the germline V gene, CDR1 is SQVTM and CDR2 is ANQGSEA. The CDR3 coding sequence is TGCAGCGGATACTCCAACACTGAAGCTTTCTTT. It yields the protein CSGYSNTEAFF. Filled out from reference TRBV29-1 and TRBJ1-1, the complete variable domain reads SAVISQKPSRDICQRGTSLTIQCQVDSQVTMMFWYRQQPGQSLTLIATANQGSEATYESGFVIDKFPISRPNLTFSTLTVSNMSPEDSSIYLCSGYSNTEAFFGQGTRLTVV.

This chain joins TRBV2 and TRBJ1-1, with 7 bases matching TRBD1. The CDR3 sequence is 14 residues long. Germline V CDR1 and CDR2: SNHLY, FYNNEI. Unmatched junction bases numbered 6, after V lost 4 bases and J lost 4 bases. The CDR3 sequence: CASSVPTGTTEAFF. CDR3 sequence (DNA): TGTGCCAGCAGTGTCCCGACAGGGACCACTGAAGCTTTCTTT. Full variable domain (remainder filled in from reference TRBV2 and TRBJ1-1): EPEVTQTPSHQVTQMGQEVILRCVPISNHLYFYWYRQILGQKVEFLVSFYNNEISEKSEIFDDQFSVERPDGSNFTLKIRSTKLEDSAMYFCASSVPTGTTEAFFGQGTRLTVV.

With respect to this clone: Compared with germline, one end of the junction differs, possibly owing to a read error. The J gene is TRBJ1-2, the V gene TRBV6-6; D is undetermined. This CDR3 is built from 13 residues. CDR1 and CDR2 (germline): MNHNY, SVGAGI (reference sequence). CDR3 in DNA: TGTGCCAGCAGTTACCCCGACACCGATGGCTGCACCTTC. It codes for CASSYPDTDGCTF.

V usage is TRBV4-1 and J usage is TRBJ1-5; maybe TRBD1 (6 bases). This CDR3 is 14 amino acids long. From germline, CDR1 is MGHRA and CDR2 YSYEKL. Trimming stripped 9 bases from V and 1 base from J, with 13 bases between. The CDR3 reads CASSGGASNQPQHF. The CDR3 region has the DNA TGCGCCAGTTCGGGGGGCGCAAGCAATCAGCCCCAGCATTTT.